This TCR beta chain appears in the sequencing data of a study of Ad26.COV2.S vaccination and SARS-CoV-2 variants. Treatment meaning: around 19 received Ad26.COV2.S at low or high dose, single or two shots; 5 received placebo; per-sample allocation not given. Sampling happened 63 days after the first vaccine or placebo injection. Adults aged 18-55 years in Boston included the donor. An Ad26 vector carrying the Wuhan-strain SARS-CoV-2 spike served as the vaccine. Some clones are missing from TCRdb's copy, which holds only in-frame ones; the method was immunoSEQ multiplex PCR. The sample gives approximately 250,000 clones, roughly nine tenths of which show up once; roughly 3% is in the top ten. The germline V gene encodes CDR1 MNHEY and CDR2 SVGEGT. Trimming took 4 bases from V and 3 from J, leaving 17 bases between them. This CDR3 contains 16 residues. General study results and limits: Placebo recipients trailed vaccine recipients in spike-specific TCR breadth.

With regard to this clone: The antigen is not known.

The rearrangement links TRBV6-2 or TRBV6-3 to TRBJ2-3, with D maybe TRBD2 (6 bases). The receptor comes from a person between 18 and 65 years old who received the Ad26.COV2.S COVID-19 vaccine or a placebo. Sequenced here: peripheral blood, sampled in a trial of Ad26.COV2.S vaccine versus placebo. CDR3 nucleotides: TGTGCCAGCAGTTTATCCCGGAGCGGACTAACAGATACGCAGTATTTT. Residues: CASSLSRSGLTDTQYF.